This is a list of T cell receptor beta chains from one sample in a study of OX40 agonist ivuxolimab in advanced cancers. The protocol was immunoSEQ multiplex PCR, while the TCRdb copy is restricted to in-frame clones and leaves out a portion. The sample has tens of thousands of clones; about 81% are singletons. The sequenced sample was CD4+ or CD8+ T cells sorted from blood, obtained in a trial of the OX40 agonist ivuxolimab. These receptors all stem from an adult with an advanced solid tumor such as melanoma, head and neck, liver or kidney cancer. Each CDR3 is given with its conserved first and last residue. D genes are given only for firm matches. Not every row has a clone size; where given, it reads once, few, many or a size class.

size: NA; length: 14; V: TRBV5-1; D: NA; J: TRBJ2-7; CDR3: CASSLDRGGNEQYF; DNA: TGCGCCAGCAGCTTGGACAGGGGGGGGAACGAGCAGTACTTC
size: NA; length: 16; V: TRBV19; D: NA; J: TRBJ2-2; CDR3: CASSIGQGSWPGELFF; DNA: TGTGCCAGTAGTATAGGTCAGGGGAGCTGGCCCGGGGAGCTGTTTTTT
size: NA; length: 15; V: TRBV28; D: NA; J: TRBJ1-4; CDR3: CASSFRGGQNEKLFF; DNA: TGTGCCAGCAGTTTCCGGGGGGGGCAGAATGAAAAACTGTTTTTT
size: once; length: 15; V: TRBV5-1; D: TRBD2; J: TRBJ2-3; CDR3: CASSPTSGGIDTQYF; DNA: TGCGCCAGCAGCCCGACTAGCGGGGGTATAGATACGCAGTATTTT
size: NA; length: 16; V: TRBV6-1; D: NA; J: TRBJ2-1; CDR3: CASSVLSKSSYNEQFF; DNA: TGTGCCAGCAGTGTTCTGTCCAAGAGCTCCTACAATGAGCAGTTCTTC
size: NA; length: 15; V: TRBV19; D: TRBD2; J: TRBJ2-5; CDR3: CASSIRTSGRETQYF; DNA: TGTGCCAGTAGTATTAGGACTAGCGGGCGAGAGACCCAGTACTTC
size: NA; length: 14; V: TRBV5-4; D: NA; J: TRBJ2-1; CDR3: CASSLAGWDNEQFF; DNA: TGTGCCAGCAGCTTGGCAGGGTGGGACAATGAGCAGTTCTTC
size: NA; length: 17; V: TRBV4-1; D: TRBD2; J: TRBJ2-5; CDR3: CASSQGGLAVPQETQYF; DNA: TGCGCCAGCAGCCAAGGTGGACTAGCGGTCCCTCAAGAGACCCAGTACTTC
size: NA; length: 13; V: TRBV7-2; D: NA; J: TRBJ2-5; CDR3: CASSLKSQETQYF; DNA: TGTGCCAGCAGCCTTAAAAGCCAAGAGACCCAGTACTTC
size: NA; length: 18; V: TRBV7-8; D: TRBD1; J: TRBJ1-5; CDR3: CASSSQIQGAGGNQPQHF; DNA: TGTGCCAGCAGCTCACAGATACAGGGGGCTGGGGGCAATCAGCCCCAGCATTTT
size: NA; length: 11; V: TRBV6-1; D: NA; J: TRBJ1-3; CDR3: CASKDRNTIYF; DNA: TGTGCCAGCAAAGACCGAAACACCATATATTTT
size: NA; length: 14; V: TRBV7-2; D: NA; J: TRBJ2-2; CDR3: CASSGQTNTGELFF; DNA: TGTGCCAGCAGCGGACAGACTAACACCGGGGAGCTGTTTTTT
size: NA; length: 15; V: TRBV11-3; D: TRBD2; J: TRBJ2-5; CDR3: CASSSGLAALETQYF; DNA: TGTGCCAGCAGCTCTGGACTAGCGGCCTTGGAGACCCAGTACTTC
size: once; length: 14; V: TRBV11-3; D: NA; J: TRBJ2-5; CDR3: CASSKRGGQETQYF; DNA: TGTGCCAGCAGCAAGAGGGGCGGTCAAGAGACCCAGTACTTC
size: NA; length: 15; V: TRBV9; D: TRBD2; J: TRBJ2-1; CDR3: CASSVGVAGVHEQFF; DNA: TGTGCCAGCAGCGTAGGAGTAGCGGGGGTTCATGAGCAGTTCTTC
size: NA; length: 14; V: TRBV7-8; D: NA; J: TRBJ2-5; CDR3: CASSLGVVEETQYF; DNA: TGTGCCAGCAGCCTGGGGGTGGTCGAGGAGACCCAGTACTTC
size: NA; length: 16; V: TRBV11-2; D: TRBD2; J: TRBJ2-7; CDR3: CASSRGLAGDLYEQYF; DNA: TGTGCCAGCAGCCGCGGACTAGCGGGAGATTTGTACGAGCAGTACTTC
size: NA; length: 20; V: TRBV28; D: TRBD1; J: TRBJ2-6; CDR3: CASTYYLAGTARSGANVLTF; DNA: TGTGCCAGCACCTACTATTTAGCCGGGACAGCCCGCTCTGGGGCCAACGTCCTGACTTTC
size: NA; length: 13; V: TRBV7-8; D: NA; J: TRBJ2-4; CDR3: CASSLVWRDIQYF; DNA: TGTGCCAGCAGCTTGGTCTGGAGGGACATTCAGTACTTC
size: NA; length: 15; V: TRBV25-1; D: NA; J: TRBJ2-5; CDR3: CASSVHGGIQETQYF; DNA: TGTGCCAGCAGTGTACACGGGGGTATCCAGGAGACCCAGTACTTC
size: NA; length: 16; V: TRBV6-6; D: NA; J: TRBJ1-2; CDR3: CASSYERGGGVYGYTF; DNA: TGTGCCAGCAGTTACGAGAGGGGGGGCGGTGTATATGGCTACACCTTC
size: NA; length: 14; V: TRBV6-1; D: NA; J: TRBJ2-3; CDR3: CASSEAGGVDTQYF; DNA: TGTGCCAGCAGTGAAGCTGGGGGCGTCGATACGCAGTATTTT
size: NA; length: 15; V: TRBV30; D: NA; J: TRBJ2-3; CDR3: CAWSPLGPSTDTQYF; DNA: TGTGCCTGGAGTCCCTTGGGGCCGAGCACAGATACGCAGTATTTT
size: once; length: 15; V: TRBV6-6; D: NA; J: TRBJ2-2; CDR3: CASTSQKTNTGELFF; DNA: TGTGCCAGCACGAGTCAGAAGACGAACACCGGGGAGCTGTTTTTT
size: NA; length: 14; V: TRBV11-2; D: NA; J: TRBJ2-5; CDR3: CASSSLKKLETQYF; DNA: TGTGCCAGCAGCTCCCTTAAAAAGTTGGAGACCCAGTACTTC
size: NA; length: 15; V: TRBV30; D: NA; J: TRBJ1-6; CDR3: CAWSVGRPSGSPLHF; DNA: TGTGCCTGGAGTGTGGGTCGACCCTCGGGATCACCCCTCCACTTT
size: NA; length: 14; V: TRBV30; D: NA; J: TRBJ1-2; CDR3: CAWSKDRLNYGYTF; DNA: TGTGCCTGGAGTAAGGACCGCCTAAACTATGGCTACACCTTC
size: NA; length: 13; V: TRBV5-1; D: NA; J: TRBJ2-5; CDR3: CASSLRGAETQYF; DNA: TGCGCCAGCAGCTTGCGGGGGGCAGAGACCCAGTACTTC
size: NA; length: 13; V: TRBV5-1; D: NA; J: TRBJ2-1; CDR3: CASAPTGAGEQFF; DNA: TGCGCCAGCGCGCCCACGGGGGCGGGTGAGCAGTTCTTC
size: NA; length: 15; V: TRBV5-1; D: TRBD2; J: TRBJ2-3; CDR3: CASSRTSGPGDTQYF; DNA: TGCGCCAGCAGCCGGACTAGCGGGCCGGGGGATACGCAGTATTTT
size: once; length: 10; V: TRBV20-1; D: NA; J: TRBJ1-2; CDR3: CSAQTGGYTF; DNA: TGCAGTGCTCAAACCGGTGGCTACACCTTC
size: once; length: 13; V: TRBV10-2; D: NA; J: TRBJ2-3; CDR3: CASIPPSTDTQYF; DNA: TGCGCCAGCATACCCCCAAGCACAGATACGCAGTATTTT
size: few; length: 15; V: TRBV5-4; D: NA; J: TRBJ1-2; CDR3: CASSLGGGASYGYTF; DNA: TGTGCCAGCAGCTTGGGTGGGGGGGCAAGCTATGGCTACACCTTC
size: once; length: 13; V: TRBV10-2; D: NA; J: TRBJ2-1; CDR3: CASRDTGEDEQFF; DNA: TGCGCCAGCAGGGATACAGGGGAGGATGAGCAGTTCTTC
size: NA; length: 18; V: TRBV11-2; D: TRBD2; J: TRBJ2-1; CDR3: CASSSDRLAGAQSNEQFF; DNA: TGTGCCAGCAGCTCGGATAGACTAGCGGGGGCCCAATCCAATGAGCAGTTCTTC
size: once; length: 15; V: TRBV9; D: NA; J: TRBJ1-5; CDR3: CASSVGVGGNQPQHF; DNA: TGTGCCAGCAGCGTAGGGGTTGGGGGCAATCAGCCCCAGCATTTT
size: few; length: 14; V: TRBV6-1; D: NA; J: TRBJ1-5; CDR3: CASSPQGNNQPQHF; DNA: TGTGCCAGCAGTCCCCAGGGTAACAATCAGCCCCAGCATTTT
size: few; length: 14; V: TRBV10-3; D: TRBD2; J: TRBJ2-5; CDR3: CAISPSGNEETQYF; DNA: TGTGCCATCAGTCCTAGCGGGAATGAAGAGACCCAGTACTTC
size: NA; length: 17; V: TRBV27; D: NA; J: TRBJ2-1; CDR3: CASNPRIATPFQYEQFF; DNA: TGTGCCAGCAACCCACGGATAGCTACTCCCTTTCAATACGAGCAGTTCTTC
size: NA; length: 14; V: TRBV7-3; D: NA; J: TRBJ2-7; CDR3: CASLISGRDGEQYF; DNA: TGTGCCAGCCTTATTTCGGGCAGGGACGGCGAGCAGTACTTC
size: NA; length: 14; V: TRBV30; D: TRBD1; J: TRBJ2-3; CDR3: CAWSTGGSTDTQYF; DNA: TGTGCCTGGAGTACAGGGGGAAGCACAGATACGCAGTATTTT
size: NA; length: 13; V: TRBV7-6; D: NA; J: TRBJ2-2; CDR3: CASSQEGVGELFF; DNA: TGTGCCAGCAGCCAAGAGGGGGTCGGGGAGCTGTTTTTT
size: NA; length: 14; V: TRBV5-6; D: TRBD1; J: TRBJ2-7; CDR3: CASSLVDRPYEQYF; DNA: TGTGCCAGCAGCTTAGTGGACAGGCCCTACGAGCAGTACTTC
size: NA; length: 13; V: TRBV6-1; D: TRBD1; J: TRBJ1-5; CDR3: CASSTDRDQPQHF; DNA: TGTGCCAGCAGCACGGACAGGGATCAGCCCCAGCATTTT
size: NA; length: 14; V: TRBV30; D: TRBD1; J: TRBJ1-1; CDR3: CAWRDRGYNTEAFF; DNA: TGTGCCTGGAGGGACAGGGGGTATAACACTGAAGCTTTCTTT
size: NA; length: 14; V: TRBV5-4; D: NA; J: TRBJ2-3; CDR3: CASSLGTSTDTQYF; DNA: TGTGCCAGCAGCTTGGGCACCTCTACAGATACGCAGTATTTT
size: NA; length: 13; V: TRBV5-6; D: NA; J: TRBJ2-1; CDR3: CASRGRWGNEQFF; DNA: TGTGCCAGCAGGGGAAGGTGGGGTAATGAGCAGTTCTTC
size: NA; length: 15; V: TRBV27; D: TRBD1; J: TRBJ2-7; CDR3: CASSSPLGGTYEQYF; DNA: TGTGCCAGCAGTTCCCCCTTAGGGGGCACTTACGAGCAGTACTTC
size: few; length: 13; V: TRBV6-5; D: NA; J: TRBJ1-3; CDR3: CASHRPGGNTIYF; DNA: TGTGCCAGCCACAGGCCTGGAGGAAACACCATATATTTT
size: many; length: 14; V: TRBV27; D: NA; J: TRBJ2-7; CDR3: CASSFRHPSDEQYF; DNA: TGTGCCAGCAGTTTTCGGCACCCCTCGGACGAGCAGTACTTC
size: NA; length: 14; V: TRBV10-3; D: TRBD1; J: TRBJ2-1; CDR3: CAIRAGTGVNEQFF; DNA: TGTGCCATCAGGGCCGGGACAGGGGTCAATGAGCAGTTCTTC
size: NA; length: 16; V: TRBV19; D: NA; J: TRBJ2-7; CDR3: CASSKEPRVPFYEQYF; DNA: TGTGCCAGTAGTAAGGAACCCAGGGTACCCTTCTACGAGCAGTACTTC
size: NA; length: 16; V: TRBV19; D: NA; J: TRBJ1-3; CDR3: CASSFGTIFSGNTIYF; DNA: TGTGCCAGTAGTTTCGGGACAATCTTCTCTGGAAACACCATATATTTT
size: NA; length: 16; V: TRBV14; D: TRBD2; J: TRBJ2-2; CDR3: CASSPWTSGGTGELFF; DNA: TGTGCCAGCAGCCCGTGGACTAGCGGGGGTACCGGGGAGCTGTTTTTT